Listed below are T cell receptor beta chains from one sample, sequenced in a study of blood T cell repertoires in COVID-19. TCRdb keeps only in-frame clones here, not all; method: immunoSEQ multiplex PCR. The top ten clones hold about 2.8% of a sample with tens of thousands of clones, 86% of them seen once. Source material: peripheral blood. The origin of the receptors is a woman older than 75 with COVID-19, enrolled during active disease. Each CDR3 is given without its conserved first and last residue. Clone size, where shown, is once, few, many, or a class for clones that have expanded.

clone_size j_call v_call cdr3_length cdr3_aa
- TRBJ1-5 TRBV30 11 AWSSGTNQPQH
- TRBJ2-1 TRBV5-1 9 ASREGQGSF
once TRBJ1-3 TRBV11-3 10 ASRGTGNTIY
- TRBJ1-1 TRBV6-2/TRBV6-3 11 ASSRNRNTEAF
- TRBJ2-3 TRBV15 14 ATSRGDTAVSDTQY
- TRBJ1-2 TRBV12-3/TRBV12-4 11 ASSSNRNYGYT
- TRBJ2-7 TRBV28 11 ASSSAGGYEQY
- TRBJ2-1 TRBV19 13 ASSPLGGSYNEQF
- TRBJ2-1 TRBV19 14 ASSHPGQGKRNEQF
- TRBJ2-1 TRBV28 12 ASSFPGTGGARV
- TRBJ1-3 TRBV5-5 14 ASSSQQGRSGNTIY
- TRBJ2-3 TRBV3-1/TRBV3-2 14 ASSQAGDRATDTQY
- TRBJ1-6 TRBV28 12 ASSPQGYRSPLH
- TRBJ2-7 TRBV29-1 11 SVVATDTYEQY
- TRBJ1-6 TRBV5-1 14 ASSEEAGSSNSPLH
- TRBJ1-2 TRBV4-2 12 ASSLLDNAPGYT
- TRBJ1-4 TRBV5-5 13 ASSLQAAPNEKLF
few TRBJ1-1 TRBV4-1 13 ASSQPTGDFAEAF
- TRBJ1-4 TRBV5-1 16 ASSLDPQGRATNEKLF
- TRBJ1-4 TRBV3-1/TRBV3-2 14 ASSLRTGDVNEKLF
- TRBJ1-1 TRBV11-3 11 ASRRRGNTEAF
- TRBJ1-5 TRBV7-9 14 ASSFVSSYGNQPQH
- TRBJ1-1 TRBV5-4 18 ASSRGRTGRDLRMNTEAF
- TRBJ2-1 TRBV5-1 13 ASSSRDRVYNEQF
- TRBJ2-2 TRBV15 16 ATSSRPGLATNTGELF
- TRBJ2-3 TRBV9 12 ASSVTVTTDTQY
- TRBJ1-2 TRBV6-1 14 ASSESYRGFIYGYT
- TRBJ2-1 TRBV11-3 13 ASSLGGEGGNEQF
- TRBJ2-3 TRBV5-1 14 ASSPGQGGGLDTQY
few TRBJ2-1 TRBV18 13 ASSNQAGARDEQF
- TRBJ2-5 TRBV7-9 11 ASSLGAEETQY
- TRBJ1-2 TRBV6-5 11 ASRAPETYGYT
- TRBJ1-1 TRBV10-3 11 AIRTETNTEAF
- TRBJ1-6 TRBV19 12 ASKKTGEDSPLH
- TRBJ1-2 TRBV12-5 12 ASGLARADYGYT
- TRBJ1-3 TRBV5-5 14 ASSSQRGSSGNTIY
once TRBJ1-1 TRBV5-1 11 ASSLVPGTEAF
- TRBJ1-1 TRBV11-1 12 ASSLIRENTEAF
- TRBJ1-6 TRBV7-2 12 ASSPGGHNSPLH
- TRBJ1-2 TRBV19 12 ASSIGGRAYGYT
- TRBJ2-7 TRBV2 13 ASSNAGATTGEQY
- TRBJ2-3 TRBV5-1 16 ASSSGLAGGGITDTQY
- TRBJ2-7 TRBV7-9 13 ASSLGRDRSLGQY
- TRBJ1-4 TRBV6-6 14 ASSYDLPAGNEKLF
- TRBJ1-1 TRBV5-6 14 ASSLFGGSMNTEAF